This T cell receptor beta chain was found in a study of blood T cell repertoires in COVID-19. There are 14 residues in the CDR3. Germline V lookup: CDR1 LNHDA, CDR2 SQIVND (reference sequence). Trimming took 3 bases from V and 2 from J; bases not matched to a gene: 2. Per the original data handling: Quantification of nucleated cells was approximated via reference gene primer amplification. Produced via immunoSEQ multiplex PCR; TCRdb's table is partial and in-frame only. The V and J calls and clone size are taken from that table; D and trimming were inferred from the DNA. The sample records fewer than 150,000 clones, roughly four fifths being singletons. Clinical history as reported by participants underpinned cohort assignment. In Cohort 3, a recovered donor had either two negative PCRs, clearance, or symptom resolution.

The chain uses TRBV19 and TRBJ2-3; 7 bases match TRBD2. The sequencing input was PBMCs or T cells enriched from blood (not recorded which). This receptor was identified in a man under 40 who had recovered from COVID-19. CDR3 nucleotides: TGTGCCAGTAGTATTCGGGGGGACACAGATACGCAGTATTTT. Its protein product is CASSIRGDTDTQYF. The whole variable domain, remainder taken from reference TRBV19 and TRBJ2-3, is DGGITQSPKYLFRKEGQNVTLSCEQNLNHDAMYWYRQDPGQGLRLIYYSQIVNDFQKGDIAEGYSVSREKKESFPLTVTSAQKNPTAFYLCASSIRGDTDTQYFGPGTRLTVL.